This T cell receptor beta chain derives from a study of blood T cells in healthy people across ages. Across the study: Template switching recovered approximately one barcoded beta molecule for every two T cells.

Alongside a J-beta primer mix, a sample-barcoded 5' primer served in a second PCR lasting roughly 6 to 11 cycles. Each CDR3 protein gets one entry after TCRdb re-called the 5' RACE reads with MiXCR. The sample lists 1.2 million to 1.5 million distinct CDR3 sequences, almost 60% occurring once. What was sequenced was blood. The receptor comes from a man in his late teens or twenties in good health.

The CDR3 bases are TGCAGTGCTAGTAGGGGGACTGTACAAGAGACCCAGTACTTC. Residues: CSASRGTVQETQYF. V gene TRBV20-1 combines with J gene TRBJ2-5; D may match TRBD1 or TRBD2 (6 bases each). Germline lookup yields CDR1 DFQATT and CDR2 SNEGSKA (reference sequence). The CDR3 has 14 amino acids. V was trimmed by 3 bases and J by 2 bases, leaving 13 bases between them.